Below, one T cell receptor beta chain is given with its context. These data originate in a study of blood T cells in healthy people across ages. A minimum of 7 million PBMCs was isolated per sample. The authors ran a second PCR of roughly 6 to 12 cycles using a sample-barcoded 5' primer and a J-beta primer mix. Each cDNA molecule, via a template-switch adaptor with 12 random nucleotides, was tagged. TCRdb re-called the 5' RACE reads through MiXCR, storing one row per CDR3 protein. Of roughly 1.5 million distinct CDR3 sequences in the sample, under 55% were seen once. Germline V gene data show CDR1 as SEHNR and CDR2 as FQNEAQ (reference sequence). The CDR3 runs to 16 residues. Trimming removed 0 bases from V and 2 bases from J; junction bases left unmatched: 7.

The V and J genes are TRBV7-9 and TRBJ2-7, with 7 bases fitting TRBD1. The TCR originated in a woman in her late teens or twenties in good health. Sequencing was done on a sample of blood. The DNA of the CDR3 is TGTGCCAGCAGCTTAGCGATAGGACAGGCGACCTACGAGCAGTACTTC. Encoded protein: CASSLAIGQATYEQYF. Supplemented by reference TRBV7-9 and TRBJ2-7, the full variable domain reads DTGVSQNPRHKITKRGQNVTFRCDPISEHNRLYWYRQTLGQGPEFLTYFQNEAQLEKSRLLSDRFSAERPKGSFSTLEIQRTEQGDSAMYLCASSLAIGQATYEQYFGPGTRLTVT.